Listed here is a single T cell receptor beta chain. Method: immunoSEQ multiplex PCR; TCRdb's copy keeps in-frame clones and lacks some. This table has over 40,000 clones, 92% appearing once. The sample originates from a study of blood T cell repertoires in COVID-19. Study summary: T cells, B-cell-depleted T cells, or PBMCs provided the cDNA or gDNA that served as material.

The CDR3 length is 15 residues. Trimming stripped 3 bases from V and 7 bases from J, with 17 bases between. Per the germline V gene, CDR1 is KGHDR and CDR2 is SFDVKD. The sample taken for sequencing was peripheral blood. The V and J genes are TRBV24-1 and TRBJ1-2, with D possibly matching TRBD1 (6 bases). The receptor comes from a human donor in a cohort sampled during active COVID-19. The chain's CDR3 is CATSDPGQLLGGYTF. CDR3 sequence (DNA): TGTGCCACCAGTGATCCCGGACAGCTCCTCGGTGGCTACACCTTC.